This TCR beta chain derives from a study of shared clonotypes between healthy human individuals (dated by TCRdb to the early 2020s). Broadly, across the study: A couple of women and a few men aged 18 to 49 years were included in the cohort. Libraries were prepared and TCR repertoires were sequenced by different laboratories using diverse techniques, in order to increase sequencing depth and limit assay-specific biases. To estimate repertoire size and how much clonotype sharing occurs between individuals, the study deeply sequenced the blood TCR repertoires of a handful of healthy adults. For each donor, three plates each were used for CD4 naive and CD4 memory, two plates were used for CD8 naive, and one plate was used for CD8 memory. Per donor, leukapheresis produced somewhere between about 0.94 and 9.5 billion PBMCs.

Using the deep immunoSEQ assay, multiplex PCR amplified TCR CDR3 regions from genomic DNA. Extracted genomic DNA from each cell subset was spread evenly across all wells of several immunoSEQ 96-well plates, with each plate serving as a replicate. Each replicate PCR for sorted subsets received about 210 ng genomic DNA, equal to 30,000 or so T cell genomes. The purified libraries were quantified using a Qubit 3.0 fluorometer, sized with a Bioanalyzer 2100, and then quantified again using the KAPA Library Quantification kit. Every immunoSEQ 96-well plate was sequenced on a dedicated single-read 150-cycle Illumina NextSeq 550 flow cell. The paper's processing steps were these. Because the immunoSEQ output included only junctional sequences and no quality scores, the filtering could not be the same as the filtering used for full-length reads. Sequences were annotated with PyIR, a Python wrapper for IgBLAST v1.9, using IMGT germline references to assign V/J genes and CDR3. Any read was removed if the V/J assignment was weak (E-value above 1e-6), the CDR3 was missing, or the read contained stop codons, out-of-frame junctions, or ambiguous translated residues. V3J clonotypes were defined as sequences sharing an identical inferred V gene, J gene, and CDR3 amino acid sequence. The percentage overlap between two repertoires was calculated by dividing the number of shared unique clonotypes by the size of the smaller repertoire. Three approaches were used to assess repertoire richness: RTK rarefaction, the Chao1 estimator, and Recon v2.1 estimates of unobserved clonotypes. OLGA was used to compute generation probabilities for all TCRbeta clonotypes that the gDNA method yielded from a handful of donors. Not all clones reach the TCRdb copy of this immuneACCESS table, which keeps in-frame sequences only. Checked studies attribute under half of the gap to unresolved V genes and leave the rest unexplained. That table supplies the V and J calls and clone size; D and trimming were determined from the DNA. The sample yields 2,100,000 or so clones; nearly 97% were counted once. The biggest ten clones account for 0.1% to 0.15% of the sample.

V loses 1 base of germline sequence and J loses 7 bases, and the interval between the two ends is 14 bases. The CDR3 starts with the cysteine, ends with the phenylalanine, and has 14 residues. Solely the CDR3 DNA is kept, with 42 bases framed from the first base. CDR1 SGHTS and CDR2 YDEGEE are derived from the germline V gene. Healthy HIV-negative adults with no recently reported acute infections or vaccinations were included as donors. Every donor was a Caucasian adult residing in Nashville, Tennessee, USA. CD4+ T cells were enriched through magnetic negative selection, after which naive cells were positively selected on CD45RA and the remaining negative fraction served as the memory subset. After blood collection by leukapheresis, PBMCs were isolated using Ficoll-Histopaque density gradient centrifugation and then cryopreserved in the vapor phase of liquid nitrogen. Analytical flow cytometry was used to check the purity and quantity of every magnetically sorted T cell population. From each sorted fraction, genomic DNA was isolated and quantified by UV absorbance on a Nanodrop 2000c.

Results and caveats for the whole study, not just this receptor: Compared with non-shared clonotypes, the clonotypes found in all four sorted-subset donors had higher generation probabilities. Pairwise subsampling indicated that sequencing depth was expected to affect the degree of clonotype sharing among donors. When a handful of donors were compared, the shared fraction of clonotypes was about 5.2% for naive CD4, 3.5% to 4% for naive CD8, 2.3% for memory CD4, and less than 0.45% for memory CD8. Only blood was sampled, and tissue TCR repertoires likely differ from those in blood. Estimated clonotype richness was generally larger for naive than for memory subsets. Rarefaction of sorted-subset datasets indicated incomplete sequencing despite the large sequencing depth. Because the study included a small number of donors, the genetic and exposure-history diversity represented was limited.

Note on this clone: The target of this receptor is not known. No much larger clone exists at a distance of one base, and base qualities are not known.

The TCR originated in a man between 18 and 35 years old in good health. Sequencing was done on a sample of naive CD4+ T cells sorted from blood. Read against the paper, the sample's cell subset or site label means: CD45RA+ positively selected. In this chain, TRBV5-8 is recombined with TRBJ2-5, with the D gene not clear enough to name. The sequenced DNA: TGTGCCAGCAGCTTGACCGACCCGGGTCTGACCCAGTACTTC. It encodes CASSLTDPGLTQYF.